Listed below are T cell receptor beta chains from one sample, sequenced in a study of blood T cell repertoires in COVID-19. The repertoire was sequenced with immunoSEQ multiplex PCR; TCRdb's copy has only in-frame clones and lacks some. The sample has around 60,000 clones; roughly 88% are singletons. Sequenced material: peripheral blood. The source of these receptors is a human donor in a cohort sampled during active COVID-19. Each CDR3 is given with its conserved first and last residue. A D gene is named only where the DNA matches it firmly. Size values are once, few and many counts, or a class for expanded clones, and some rows have none.

>-|TRBV5-1|few|TRBJ2-7
CASSLEGYEQYF
TGCGCCAGCAGCTTGGAGGGGTACGAGCAGTACTTC
>TRBD1|TRBV9|-|TRBJ1-1
CASSGQGDTEAFF
TGTGCCAGCAGCGGACAGGGGGACACTGAAGCTTTCTTT
>-|TRBV13|-|TRBJ2-7
CASSSQLSRDYEQYF
TGTGCCAGCAGCTCACAGCTTTCCCGTGACTACGAGCAGTACTTC
>-|TRBV5-1|-|TRBJ1-5
CASSSWGGQPQHF
TGCGCCAGCAGCTCTTGGGGGGGACAGCCCCAGCATTTT
>TRBD2|TRBV5-4|-|TRBJ2-7
CASSLREGDEQYF
TGTGCCAGCAGCTTGAGGGAGGGCGACGAGCAGTACTTC
>-|TRBV9|-|TRBJ2-1
CASSVNRERGGNEQFF
TGTGCCAGCAGCGTCAACAGGGAACGCGGCGGGAATGAGCAGTTCTTC
>-|TRBV12-5|-|TRBJ2-1
CASGLEQALPRNEQFF
TGTGCTAGTGGTTTGGAGCAGGCGTTGCCCAGAAATGAGCAGTTCTTC
>-|TRBV15|few|TRBJ2-7
CATSRDSLTPTPYEQYF
TGTGCCACCAGCAGAGACTCCCTGACTCCAACCCCCTACGAGCAGTACTTC
>TRBD2|TRBV19|once|TRBJ2-1
CASSIIGGSRFNEQFF
TGTGCCAGTAGTATTATCGGCGGGAGCCGATTCAATGAGCAGTTCTTC
>-|TRBV4-1|-|TRBJ2-7
CASSPHGQTSYEQYF
TGCGCCAGCAGCCCTCACGGACAGACTTCCTACGAGCAGTACTTC
>-|TRBV30|-|TRBJ1-1
CAWKVQNVRGNTEAFF
TGTGCCTGGAAGGTCCAAAACGTCAGGGGCAACACTGAAGCTTTCTTT
>-|TRBV4-2|-|TRBJ1-6
CASSQDPWPGDNSPLHF
TGTGCCAGCAGCCAAGATCCCTGGCCAGGGGATAATTCACCCCTCCACTTT
>TRBD1|TRBV7-3|-|TRBJ1-1
CASSRQGYTEAFF
TGTGCCAGCAGTAGACAGGGCTACACTGAAGCTTTCTTT
>TRBD1|TRBV4-3|-|TRBJ2-7
CASSQDNQGAYEQYF
TGCGCCAGCAGCCAAGATAATCAGGGGGCCTACGAGCAGTACTTC
>TRBD1|TRBV30|-|TRBJ1-3
CAWTGQGFGGNTIYF
TGTGCCTGGACGGGACAGGGGTTTGGTGGAAACACCATATATTTT
>TRBD1|TRBV6-6|-|TRBJ1-2
CAVERQGAYGYTF
TGTGCCGTCGAACGACAGGGAGCCTATGGCTACACCTTC
>-|TRBV20-1|once|TRBJ1-2
CSASGLPGGSGYTF
TGCAGTGCTAGTGGCCTCCCGGGGGGCTCTGGCTACACCTTC
>TRBD2|TRBV14|-|TRBJ2-7
CASSLAGGVYEQYF
TGTGCCAGCAGTCTAGCGGGGGGCGTCTACGAGCAGTACTTC
>-|TRBV5-4|-|TRBJ2-5
CASSYRLQTRQETQYF
TGTGCCAGCAGCTACCGACTCCAGACTAGACAAGAGACCCAGTACTTC